One and the same sample provided the 27 T cell receptor beta chains below, sequenced in a study of Ad26.COV2.S vaccination and SARS-CoV-2 variants. TCRdb's copy holds only in-frame clones and misses some; the assay was immunoSEQ multiplex PCR. The sample holds hundreds of thousands of clones; about 85% are singletons and the top ten take approximately 5.9%. As for treatment: approximately 18 received Ad26.COV2.S at low or high dose, single or two shots; roughly 5 received placebo; per-sample allocation not given. Sampling took place 63 days after the first vaccine or placebo injection. The sequences come from peripheral blood, collected in a trial of Ad26.COV2.S vaccine versus placebo. The receptors derive from a person between 18 and 59 years old who received the Ad26.COV2.S COVID-19 vaccine or a placebo.

This clone came up a few times. The chain links TRBV5-1 to TRBJ1-2, with D maybe TRBD1 (6 bases). The CDR3 has 14 amino acids. The V and J ends lost 0 bases and 0 bases respectively, with 6 bases between them. CDR1 is SGHRS and CDR2 is YFSETQ in the germline V gene. This chain's CDR3 is CASSLGQANYGYTF. CDR3 coding DNA: TGCGCCAGCAGCTTGGGACAGGCTAACTATGGCTACACCTTC.

The rearrangement uses TRBV6-4 and TRBJ2-1, with 14 bases aligning to TRBD2. Germline CDR1 reads MRHNA; CDR2 reads SNTAGT. The ends lost 2 bases at V and 6 bases at J; junction bases unmatched: 3. The CDR3 covers 16 residues. The CDR3 sequence: CASSDGTSGGLNEQFF. The CDR3 DNA sequence: TGTGCCAGCAGTGACGGGACTAGCGGGGGCCTCAATGAGCAGTTCTTC.

This chain links TRBV7-3 with TRBJ2-1, with no clear D. This CDR3 has 17 amino acids. V was pared by 1 base and J by 1 base, with 14 bases between. The germline gives CDR1 SGHTA, CDR2 FQGTGA. CDR3: CASSLIQRGGSYNEQFF. CDR3 coding DNA: TGTGCCAGCAGCTTAATCCAGAGAGGTGGGTCCTACAATGAGCAGTTCTTC. Using reference TRBV7-3 and TRBJ2-1 for the parts outside the CDR3, the full variable domain is GAGVSQTPSNKVTEKGKYVELRCDPISGHTALYWYRQSLGQGPEFLIYFQGTGAADDSGLPNDRFFAVRPEGSVSTLKIQRTERGDSAVYLCASSLIQRGGSYNEQFFGPGTRLTVL.

Worth noting for this clone: At the DNA level, this CDR3 is encoded by other sequences in the same sample as well. The rearrangement joins TRBV27 to TRBJ2-7; no clear D gene. The ends were cut back, 2 bases at V and 4 bases at J, with 3 bases in the middle. The CDR3 is 11 residues long. Germline lookup yields CDR1 MNHEY and CDR2 SMNVEV (reference sequence). In nucleotides, the CDR3 is TGTGCCAGCAGTTTAGGATACGAGCAGTACTTC. Its protein is CASSLGYEQYF.

This chain links TRBV5-1 with TRBJ1-3, with D possibly being TRBD1 (5 bases). The V end lost 0 bases, the J end lost 4 bases, and 11 bases lay between the germline ends. Per germline, CDR1 SGHRS and CDR2 YFSETQ. The CDR3 spans 15 residues. CDR3 DNA sequence: TGCGCCAGCAGCTTGGGCGCAGGGAGCGGAAACACCATATATTTT. Translated: CASSLGAGSGNTIYF.

This sequence joins TRBV6-6 and TRBJ2-7, with 10 bases identical to TRBD2. V was pared by 7 bases and J by 0 bases, with 18 bases of the junction left unmatched. This CDR3 spans 19 amino acids. Germline V gene lookup returns CDR1 MNHNY and CDR2 SVGAGI (reference sequence). For the CDR3, the DNA is TGTGCCAGCACTCGTAGCGGGAGGCCCCTTACCCCTAGCTCCTACGAGCAGTACTTC. It is translated as CASTRSGRPLTPSSYEQYF.

The J gene is TRBJ2-7, the V gene TRBV4-2, with D perhaps TRBD1 or TRBD2 (6 bases each). The CDR3 loop spans 16 amino acids. Looked up from germline, CDR1 is LGHNA and CDR2 is YNFKEQ. Trimming stripped 0 bases from V and 0 bases from J, with 12 bases between. In DNA form, the CDR3 reads TGTGCCAGCAGCCAAGATAGCGGACAGTTCTCCTACGAGCAGTACTTC. It encodes CASSQDSGQFSYEQYF.

V and J are TRBV19 and TRBJ1-5; 9 nucleotides align to TRBD1. V was pared by 3 bases and J by 9 bases, with 21 bases of the junction left unmatched. CDR1 and CDR2 from the germline V gene are LNHDA and SQIVND (reference sequence). The CDR3 has 19 residues. The CDR3 here is CASSIDQPGTGSLRRPQHF. CDR3 in DNA: TGTGCCAGTAGTATCGACCAGCCGGGGACAGGGAGCCTCCGGCGGCCCCAGCATTTT.

The V and J genes are TRBV4-2 and TRBJ2-7, with D unclear. The CDR3 length is 13 residues. CDR1 and CDR2 from the germline V gene are LGHNA and YNFKEQ. V dropped 2 bases and J dropped 4 bases, with 9 bases sitting between them. The CDR3 DNA follows: TGTGCCAGCAGCCAAATAGGGCGGTACGAGCAGTACTTC. Translating it yields CASSQIGRYEQYF.

The chain uses TRBV4-1 and TRBJ1-4; the D gene is possibly TRBD1 (5 bases). Germline V gene data show CDR1 as MGHRA and CDR2 as YSYEKL. Deletions cut 1 base from V and 2 bases from J, with 17 bases between. The CDR3 extends over 18 amino acids. CDR3 loop: CASSQVETAVLTNEKLFF. CDR3 DNA sequence: TGCGCCAGCAGCCAAGTTGAGACAGCTGTTTTGACTAATGAAAAACTGTTTTTT.

The chain joins TRBV30 to TRBJ1-3; possible D gene TRBD1, 5 bases. CDR3 length: 15 amino acids. The V and J ends lost 5 bases and 1 base respectively, with 15 bases between them. CDR1 is GTSNPN, CDR2 SVGIG, per germline (reference sequence). This CDR3 is CAWGRSGASGNTIYF. DNA for the CDR3: TGTGCCTGGGGGCGCTCCGGGGCTTCTGGAAACACCATATATTTT.

This chain links TRBV19 with TRBJ2-2; TRBD1 or TRBD2 may be the D gene (5 bases each). CDR3 size: 15 residues. CDR1 LNHDA and CDR2 SQIVND come from the germline V gene (reference sequence). The germline V and J ends were trimmed by 9 bases and 2 bases, with 16 bases remaining between them. The CDR3 spells CASGTEPPNTGELFF. The CDR3 DNA reads as TGTGCCAGCGGGACGGAACCTCCTAACACCGGGGAGCTGTTTTTT.

In its sample, this clone was seen once. The chain employs TRBV7-2 and TRBJ1-2, with D possibly matching TRBD1 (6 bases). The germline V and J ends were trimmed by 5 bases and 1 base, with 14 bases remaining between them. The CDR3 spans 15 residues. Germline V CDR1 and CDR2: SGHTA, FQGNSA. CDR3 DNA sequence: TGTGCCAGCAGCCTAGGGGGGGCCTTTAACTATGGCTACACCTTC. This encodes CASSLGGAFNYGYTF.

The gene calls are TRBV5-1 and TRBJ1-3, with D hard to call. Per the germline V gene, CDR1 is SGHRS and CDR2 is YFSETQ. The length of the CDR3 is 14 residues. V lost 1 base, J lost 2 bases, and 7 bases lay in between. CDR3 protein: CASSLTATGNTIYF. DNA for the CDR3: TGCGCCAGCAGCTTGACGGCGACTGGAAACACCATATATTTT. Full variable domain (missing parts from reference TRBV5-1 and TRBJ1-3): KAGVTQTPRYLIKTRGQQVTLSCSPISGHRSVSWYQQTPGQGLQFLFEYFSETQRNKGNFPGRFSGRQFSNSRSEMNVSTLELGDSALYLCASSLTATGNTIYFGEGSWLTVV.

This clone was observed a handful of times. This chain uses TRBV25-1 with TRBJ1-6; 8 nucleotides align to TRBD1. This CDR3 contains 14 residues. J lost 7 bases, V lost 6 bases, and 5 bases had no gene match. CDR1 is MGHDK, CDR2 SYGVNS, per germline. The CDR3 coding sequence is TGTGCCAGCAGCGGACAGGGATGGAATTCACCCCTCCACTTT. Protein sequence: CASSGQGWNSPLHF.

The chain couples TRBV5-5 to TRBJ2-7; D is possibly TRBD1 (5 bases). Trimming shortened V by 2 bases and J by 3 bases, and 12 bases separated the two germline ends. CDR1 and CDR2 (germline): SGHKS, YYEKEE (reference sequence). There are 14 residues in the CDR3. CDR3 amino acids: CASSFARTFYEQYF. The CDR3 coding sequence is TGTGCCAGCAGCTTCGCCCGGACATTCTACGAGCAGTACTTC.

The chain links TRBV7-9 to TRBJ2-2; a possible D gene is TRBD1 (6 bases). In germline, CDR1 is SEHNR, CDR2 FQNEAQ (reference sequence). With 8 bases removed from V and 0 bases from J, the gap between germline ends came to 16 bases. This CDR3 is 16 amino acids long. This CDR3 is CASSRPGHTNTGELFF. CDR3 DNA sequence: TGTGCCAGCTCGAGACCGGGACACACGAACACCGGGGAGCTGTTTTTT.

The genes are TRBV5-1 and TRBJ2-1; no firm D call. CDR1 is SGHRS, CDR2 YFSETQ, per germline. Between the trimmed V and J ends, which lost 4 bases and 4 bases, there was a span of 18 bases. The CDR3 has 16 amino acids. The CDR3 region has the DNA TGCGCCAGCAGCAAATTCAAAAGCGTATCTTACAATGAGCAGTTCTTC. It specifies CASSKFKSVSYNEQFF. The whole variable domain, remainder taken from reference TRBV5-1 and TRBJ2-1, is KAGVTQTPRYLIKTRGQQVTLSCSPISGHRSVSWYQQTPGQGLQFLFEYFSETQRNKGNFPGRFSGRQFSNSRSEMNVSTLELGDSALYLCASSKFKSVSYNEQFFGPGTRLTVL.

This chain links TRBV4-2 with TRBJ1-4, with D possibly being TRBD1 (6 bases). Per the germline V gene, CDR1 is LGHNA and CDR2 is YNFKEQ. Trimming pared 0 bases from V and 8 bases from J, leaving 13 bases between. CDR3 length: 15 amino acids. The CDR3 loop is CASSQERGQGEKLFF. CDR3 coding DNA: TGTGCCAGCAGCCAAGAACGGGGGCAAGGCGAAAAACTGTTTTTT.

This chain connects TRBV7-3 to TRBJ1-1; D is possibly TRBD1 (6 bases). The CDR3 consists of 20 residues. Germline CDR1 and CDR2: SGHTA and FQGTGA. The ends were cut back, 2 bases at V and 0 bases at J, with 25 bases in the middle. The CDR3 DNA reads TGTGCCAGCAGCTTATATGGCCTCGATCTACAGGGACCCCTGAACACTGAAGCTTTCTTT. Amino acid sequence: CASSLYGLDLQGPLNTEAFF.

The chain uses TRBV27 and TRBJ2-7; D is undetermined. Looked up from germline, CDR1 is MNHEY and CDR2 is SMNVEV (reference sequence). Trimming pared 2 bases from V and 7 bases from J, leaving 12 bases between. The CDR3 has 13 amino acids. As DNA, the CDR3 is TGTGCCAGCAGTTTAAGGGCAGAACATGAGCAGTACTTC. Translation: CASSLRAEHEQYF.

The chain combines TRBV7-3 with TRBJ2-3; TRBD2 is a possible D gene (6 bases). From germline, CDR1 is SGHTA and CDR2 FQGTGA. The ends were cut back, 5 bases at V and 0 bases at J, with 18 bases in the middle. The CDR3 is 17 residues long. CDR3 coding DNA: TGTGCCAGCAGCCCCCACGTGGGGGGAGTAAGCACAGATACGCAGTATTTT. Amino acid sequence: CASSPHVGGVSTDTQYF.

The CDR3 region has the DNA TGTGCCACCAGCAGAGAGCTTTCTCAGCCCCAGCATTTT. This codes for CATSRELSQPQHF. The V gene is TRBV15, the J gene TRBJ1-5, with D unresolved. With 0 bases removed from V and 6 bases from J, the gap between germline ends came to 6 bases. The CDR3 has 13 residues. Germline-derived CDR1 and CDR2 are LNHNV and YYDKDF (reference sequence).

This chain links TRBV4-1 with TRBJ2-6, with D perhaps TRBD2 (6 bases). The CDR3 covers 18 residues. V was clipped by 0 bases and J by 0 bases, with 12 bases between them. Germline lookup yields CDR1 MGHRA and CDR2 YSYEKL. In DNA, the CDR3 is TGCGCCAGCAGCCAAGAGGGGGGTAGGGTCTCTGGGGCCAACGTCCTGACTTTC. This encodes CASSQEGGRVSGANVLTF.

This chain joins TRBV9 and TRBJ2-2, with TRBD1 identical over 7 bases. This CDR3 contains 15 residues. Germline trimming cut 4 bases from V and 2 bases from J; bases unmatched to any gene: 5. Germline V CDR1 and CDR2: SGDLS, YYNGEE. The CDR3 sequence is CASSYTGANTGELFF. DNA for the CDR3: TGTGCCAGCAGCTATACAGGGGCCAACACCGGGGAGCTGTTTTTT. Looking up the rest from reference TRBV9 and TRBJ2-2 gives the full variable domain: DSGVTQTPKHLITATGQRVTLRCSPRSGDLSVYWYQQSLDQGLQFLIQYYNGEERAKGNILERFSAQQFPDLHSELNLSSLELGDSALYFCASSYTGANTGELFFGEGSRLTVL.

V usage is TRBV6-5 and J usage is TRBJ1-2; D unclear. Germline CDR1 is MNHEY and CDR2 is SVGAGI. Trimming shortened V by 2 bases and J by 2 bases, and 9 bases separated the two germline ends. The CDR3 is made up of 14 amino acids. This CDR3 is CASSYAPGNYGYTF. In DNA form, the CDR3 reads TGTGCCAGCAGTTACGCGCCGGGGAACTATGGCTACACCTTC.

V usage is TRBV11-2 and J usage is TRBJ2-7, with 13 nucleotides matching TRBD2. The CDR3 consists of 16 residues. Germline V gene sequence: CDR1 SGHAT, CDR2 FQNNGV. V lost 5 bases, J lost 2 bases, and 6 bases stayed unmatched. The CDR3 region has the DNA TGTGCCAGCAGCACCTGGACTAGCGGGAGAGCCTACGAGCAGTACTTC. It is translated as CASSTWTSGRAYEQYF.